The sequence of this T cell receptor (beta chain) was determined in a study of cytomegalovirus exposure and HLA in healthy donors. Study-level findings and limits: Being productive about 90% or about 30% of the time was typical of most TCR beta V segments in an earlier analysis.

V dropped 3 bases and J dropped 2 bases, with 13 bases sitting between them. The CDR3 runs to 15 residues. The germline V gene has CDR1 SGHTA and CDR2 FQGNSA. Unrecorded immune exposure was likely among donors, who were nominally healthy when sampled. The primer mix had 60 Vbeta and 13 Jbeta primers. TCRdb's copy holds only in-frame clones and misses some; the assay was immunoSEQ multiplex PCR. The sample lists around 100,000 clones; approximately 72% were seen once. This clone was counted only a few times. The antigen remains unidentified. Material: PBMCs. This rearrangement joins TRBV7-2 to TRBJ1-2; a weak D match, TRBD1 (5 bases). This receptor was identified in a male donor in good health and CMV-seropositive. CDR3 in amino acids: CASSFKPDSNYGYTF. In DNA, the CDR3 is TGTGCCAGCAGCTTTAAGCCCGACAGCAACTATGGCTACACCTTC.